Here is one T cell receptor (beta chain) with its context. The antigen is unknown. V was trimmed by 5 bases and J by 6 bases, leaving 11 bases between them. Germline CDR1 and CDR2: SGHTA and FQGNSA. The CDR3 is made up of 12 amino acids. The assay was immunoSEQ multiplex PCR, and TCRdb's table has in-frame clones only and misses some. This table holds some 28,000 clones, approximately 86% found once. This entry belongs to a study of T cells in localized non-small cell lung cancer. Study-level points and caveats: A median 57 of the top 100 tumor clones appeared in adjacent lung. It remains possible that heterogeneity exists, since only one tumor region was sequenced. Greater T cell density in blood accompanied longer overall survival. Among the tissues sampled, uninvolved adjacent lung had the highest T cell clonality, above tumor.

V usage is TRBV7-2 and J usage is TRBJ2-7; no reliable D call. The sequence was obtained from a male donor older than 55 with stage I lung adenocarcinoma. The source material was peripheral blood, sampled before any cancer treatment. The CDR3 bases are TGTGCCAGCAGCCCGCTTTTCGGCGAGCAGTACTTC. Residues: CASSPLFGEQYF.